This TCR beta chain was sequenced for a study of human T cells and chemical hapten exposure. Whole-study context: Donors were sensitized with 2% DPC on the upper inner arm.

As to time point: patch test 1, 2 weeks after DPC sensitization. Treatment defined: therapeutic diphenylcyclopropenone sensitization with weekly scalp DPC. Participating donors were patients with alopecia, aged 18 to 70 years, considered appropriate candidates for DPC. The CDR3 consists of 15 residues. The V end lost 7 bases, the J end lost 2 bases, and 16 bases lay between the germline ends. Germline CDR1 reads SNHLY; CDR2 reads FYNNEI. TCRdb independently ran MiXCR on the RACE reads; one entry per CDR3 protein. This table has nearly 80,000 distinct CDR3 sequences, 10% appearing once. Study-level findings and limits: In comparison with controls, expanded TCRs gave rise to a significantly larger number of large CDR3 similarity clusters. Healthy people's immune response may differ from that of the donors, who had alopecia.

Worth noting for this clonotype: Its antigen is currently unknown.

The clonotype comes from a woman aged 45-59 years with alopecia areata. Some clones in this sample may be carry-over from other donors' samples. The genes are TRBV2 and TRBJ2-3; D ambiguous. Sequencing was performed on whole blood, taken in connection with sensitization to the hapten diphenylcyclopropenone (DPC). The CDR3 protein is CASTRMGSHTDTQYF. CDR3 coding DNA: TGTGCCAGCACGAGGATGGGCAGCCACACAGATACGCAGTATTTT.